This TCR beta chain was identified in a study of OX40 agonist ivuxolimab in advanced cancers. The data were produced by immunoSEQ multiplex PCR, yet TCRdb's version contains in-frame clones alone and is incomplete. The sample yields roughly 76,000 clones, roughly 86% seen once. The germline V gene encodes CDR1 SGHRS and CDR2 YFSETQ. V lost 2 bases, J lost 6 bases, and 11 bases stayed unmatched. CDR3 size: 17 residues. This material consisted of CD4+ or CD8+ T cells sorted from blood, taken in a trial of the OX40 agonist ivuxolimab. This sequence originates from an adult with an advanced solid tumor such as melanoma, head and neck, liver or kidney cancer. The J gene is TRBJ2-1, the V gene TRBV5-1; 10 nucleotides match TRBD2. Here the CDR3 DNA reads TGCGCCAGCAGCTTTTTCAGCGGGGGGGCCAAAGGCAATGAGCAGTTCTTC. Encoded protein: CASSFFSGGAKGNEQFF.